Included here is one TCR beta chain sequence, with context. From alopecia areata patients, lesional scalp punch biopsies and peripheral blood were collected. Extracted from the samples, RNA was reverse transcribed into cDNA to serve as the sequencing template. Sequencing was performed with immunoSEQ multiplex PCR; in TCRdb, only in-frame clones are kept and a portion is missing. The sample lists some 180,000 clones; roughly 60% were seen once. The sample originates from a study of CD8+ T cells in alopecia areata. CDR1 and CDR2 (germline): KGHSH, LQKENI. V dropped 8 bases and J dropped 10; count of bases not matched to a gene: 8. The CDR3 is 14 residues long.

The genes are TRBV18 and TRBJ1-6; 10 bases agree with TRBD1. The sample consisted of CD4+ T cells sorted from blood, taken at week 0. The receptor was isolated from a human donor with alopecia areata. The CDR3 loop reads CASETGTGVSPLHF. For the CDR3, the DNA is TGTGCCAGCGAAACCGGGACAGGGGTATCACCCCTCCACTTT.